Listed here are 5 T cell receptor beta chains from one sample, sequenced in a study of cytomegalovirus exposure and HLA in healthy donors. Primers included in the PCR were 60 Vbeta and 13 Jbeta primers. Produced via immunoSEQ multiplex PCR; TCRdb's table is partial and in-frame only. There are roughly 140,000 clones in the sample; approximately 85% occur only once, and less than 2.5% lies in the top ten. The sample was PBMCs. Receptors were obtained from a woman between 18 and 29 years old in good health and CMV-seronegative.

This clone was observed a single time. The CDR3 sequence is CASSLAKTDTQYF. The CDR3 DNA follows: TGCGCCAGCAGCTTGGCCAAAACAGATACGCAGTATTTT. The chain carries TRBV5-1 and TRBJ2-3; D gene unclear. This CDR3 contains 13 residues. V gave up 0 bases and J gave up 3 bases, with 5 bases separating them. Looked up from germline, CDR1 is SGHRS and CDR2 is YFSETQ.

The chain has TRBV5-4 and TRBJ2-2; 12 bases are shared with TRBD1. Germline V gene sequence: CDR1 SGHNT, CDR2 YYREEE (reference sequence). Trimming at V came to 0 bases and at J to 1 base, leaving 4 bases not matched to a gene. The CDR3 has 18 residues. CDR3 amino acids: CASSLAGTGGLNTGELFF. The CDR3, as DNA: TGTGCCAGCAGCTTGGCCGGGACAGGGGGCTTGAACACCGGGGAGCTGTTTTTT.

The V gene is TRBV2, the J gene TRBJ2-1; possible D gene TRBD2, 6 bases. The V gene lost 6 bases and the J gene lost 0 bases, with 9 bases spanning the gap. CDR1 and CDR2 (germline): SNHLY, FYNNEI. The CDR3 consists of 14 residues. The CDR3 sequence is CASRSSASYNEQFF. CDR3 sequence (DNA): TGTGCCAGCAGGTCTAGCGCCTCCTACAATGAGCAGTTCTTC.

This chain joins TRBV5-8 and TRBJ2-2; 12 bases match TRBD2. V shed 5 bases, J shed 6 bases, and the junction held 8 bases outside the gene matches. CDR1 SGHTS and CDR2 YDEGEE come from the germline V gene. CDR3 size: 16 residues. The CDR3 protein is CASRRTSGAFAGELFF. The CDR3, as DNA: TGTGCCAGCAGGCGGACTAGCGGGGCGTTCGCCGGGGAGCTGTTTTTT.

In regard to this clone: Other DNA sequences from this sample encode an identical CDR3 as well. The genes are TRBV7-2 and TRBJ2-2; tentative D call: TRBD1 (6 bases). The germline CDR1 and CDR2 sequences are SGHTA and FQGNSA. V lost 0 bases, J lost 1 base, and 6 bases lay in between. This CDR3 has 15 residues. CDR3 bases: TGTGCCAGCAGCTTAGCAGGGGGGAACACCGGGGAGCTGTTTTTT. The encoded protein is CASSLAGGNTGELFF.